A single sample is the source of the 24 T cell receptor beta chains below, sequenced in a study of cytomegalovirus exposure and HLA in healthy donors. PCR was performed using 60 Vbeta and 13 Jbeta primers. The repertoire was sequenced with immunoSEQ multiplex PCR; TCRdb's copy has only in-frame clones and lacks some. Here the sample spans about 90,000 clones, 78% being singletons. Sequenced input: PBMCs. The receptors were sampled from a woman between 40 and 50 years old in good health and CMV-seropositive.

The CDR3 protein is CASSFSGSFGEQFF. The DNA for the CDR3 is TGTGCCAGCAGCTTTAGCGGGAGTTTTGGCGAGCAGTTCTTC. The V and J genes are TRBV11-3 and TRBJ2-1; 9 positions agree with TRBD2. CDR1 is SGHNT, CDR2 YENEEA, per germline. The V gene end was trimmed by 3 bases and the J gene end by 10 bases; junction bases not matched to a gene: 7. This CDR3 comprises 14 residues.

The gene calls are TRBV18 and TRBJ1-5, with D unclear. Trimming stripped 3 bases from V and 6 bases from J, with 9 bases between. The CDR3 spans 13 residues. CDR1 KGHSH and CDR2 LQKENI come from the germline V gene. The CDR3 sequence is CASSPGTAQPQHF. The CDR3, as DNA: TGTGCCAGCTCACCTGGTACAGCTCAGCCCCAGCATTTT.

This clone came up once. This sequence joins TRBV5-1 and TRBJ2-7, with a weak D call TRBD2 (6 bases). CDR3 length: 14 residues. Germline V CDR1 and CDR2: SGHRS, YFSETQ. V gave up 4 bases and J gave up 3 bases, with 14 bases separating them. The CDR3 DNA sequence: TGCGCCAGCAGCCAATCCGGGACTCACTACGAGCAGTACTTC. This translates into CASSQSGTHYEQYF.

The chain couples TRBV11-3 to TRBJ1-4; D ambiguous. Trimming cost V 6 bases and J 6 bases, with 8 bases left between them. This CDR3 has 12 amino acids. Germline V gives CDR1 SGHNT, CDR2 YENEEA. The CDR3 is CASRRSDEKLFF. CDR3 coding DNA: TGTGCCAGCAGAAGGAGCGATGAAAAACTGTTTTTT.

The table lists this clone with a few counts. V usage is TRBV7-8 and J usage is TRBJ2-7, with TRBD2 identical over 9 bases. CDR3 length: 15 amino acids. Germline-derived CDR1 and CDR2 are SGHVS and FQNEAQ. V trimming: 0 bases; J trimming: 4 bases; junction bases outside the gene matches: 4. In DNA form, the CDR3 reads TGTGCCAGCAGCTTAGCGCGTAGCGGGAGTTACGAGCAGTACTTC. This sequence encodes CASSLARSGSYEQYF.

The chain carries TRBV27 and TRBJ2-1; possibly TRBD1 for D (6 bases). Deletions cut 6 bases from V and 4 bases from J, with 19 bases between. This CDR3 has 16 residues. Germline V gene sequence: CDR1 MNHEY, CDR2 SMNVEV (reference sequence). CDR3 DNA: TGTGCCAGCAGGCCCCGGGACACAACTTATTACAATGAGCAGTTCTTC. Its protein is CASRPRDTTYYNEQFF.

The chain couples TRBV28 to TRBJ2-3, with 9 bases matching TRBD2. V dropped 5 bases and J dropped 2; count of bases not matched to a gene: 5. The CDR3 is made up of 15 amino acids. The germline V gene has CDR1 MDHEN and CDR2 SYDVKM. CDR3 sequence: CASSRLADFTDTQYF. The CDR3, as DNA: TGTGCCAGCAGTAGACTAGCGGATTTCACAGATACGCAGTATTTT.

The CDR3 DNA reads TGTGCCAGCAGTTTGGCAGGATTACTCGGCGAGCAGTACTTC. Translated, it gives CASSLAGLLGEQYF. This chain connects TRBV28 to TRBJ2-7; unclear D gene. Germline V gene data show CDR1 as MDHEN and CDR2 as SYDVKM. The CDR3 is 14 amino acids. The ends were cut back, 3 bases at V and 6 bases at J, with 15 bases in the middle.

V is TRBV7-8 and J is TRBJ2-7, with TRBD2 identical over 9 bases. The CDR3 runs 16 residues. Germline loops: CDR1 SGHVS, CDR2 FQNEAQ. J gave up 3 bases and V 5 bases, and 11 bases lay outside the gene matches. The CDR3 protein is CASSLSEAGGFYEQYF. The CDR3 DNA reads TGTGCCAGCAGCCTGTCCGAGGCGGGAGGGTTCTACGAGCAGTACTTC.

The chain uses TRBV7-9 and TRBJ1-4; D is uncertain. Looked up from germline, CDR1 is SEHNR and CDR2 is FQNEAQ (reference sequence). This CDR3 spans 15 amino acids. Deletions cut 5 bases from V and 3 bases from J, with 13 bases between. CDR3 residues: CASSRLGESNEKLFF. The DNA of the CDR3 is TGTGCCAGCAGCCGTTTAGGAGAGTCTAATGAAAAACTGTTTTTT.

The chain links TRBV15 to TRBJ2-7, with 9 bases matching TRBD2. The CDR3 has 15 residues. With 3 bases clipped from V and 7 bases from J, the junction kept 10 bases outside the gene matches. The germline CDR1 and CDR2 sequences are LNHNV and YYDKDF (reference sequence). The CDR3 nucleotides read TGTGCCACCAGCAGTTGGGGTAGCGGGAGCTCTGAGCAGTACTTC. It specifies CATSSWGSGSSEQYF. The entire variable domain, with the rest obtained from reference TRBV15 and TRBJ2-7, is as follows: DAMVIQNPRYQVTQFGKPVTLSCSQTLNHNVMYWYQQKSSQAPKLLFHYYDKDFNNEADTPDNFQSRRPNTSFCFLDIRSPGLGDTAMYLCATSSWGSGSSEQYFGPGTRLTVT.

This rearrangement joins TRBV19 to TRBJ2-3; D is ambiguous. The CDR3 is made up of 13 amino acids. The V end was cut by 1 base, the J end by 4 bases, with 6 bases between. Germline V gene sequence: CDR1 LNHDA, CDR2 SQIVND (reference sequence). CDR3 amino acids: CASSIGLADTQYF. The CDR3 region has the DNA TGTGCCAGTAGTATAGGCCTAGCAGATACGCAGTATTTT.

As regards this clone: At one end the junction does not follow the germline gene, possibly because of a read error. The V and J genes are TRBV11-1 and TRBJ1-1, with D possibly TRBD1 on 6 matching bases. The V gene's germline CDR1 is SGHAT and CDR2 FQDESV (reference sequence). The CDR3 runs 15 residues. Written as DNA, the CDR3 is TGTGCCAGCAGCCTCATGGACAGACTGAACACTGAAGCTTCCTTT. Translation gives CASSLMDRLNTEASF.

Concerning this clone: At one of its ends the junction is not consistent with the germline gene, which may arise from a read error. The CDR3 is CASGIRRSGDVSFNEQFF. The CDR3 DNA reads as TGTGCCAGTGGTATTCGTAGGTCGGGAGACGTTTCCTTCAATGAGCAGTTCTTC. The rearrangement joins TRBV19 to TRBJ2-1, with TRBD2 as a possible D gene (6 bases). Germline CDR1 and CDR2: LNHDA and SQIVND (reference sequence). The CDR3 loop spans 18 amino acids.

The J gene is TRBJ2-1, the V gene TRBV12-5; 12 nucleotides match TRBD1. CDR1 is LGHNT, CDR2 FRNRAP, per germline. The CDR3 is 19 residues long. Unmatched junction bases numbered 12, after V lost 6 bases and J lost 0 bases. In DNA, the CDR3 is TGTGCTAGTGGAACCGGGACAGGGGGCTCAGGGAGCTCCTACAATGAGCAGTTCTTC. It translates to CASGTGTGGSGSSYNEQFF.

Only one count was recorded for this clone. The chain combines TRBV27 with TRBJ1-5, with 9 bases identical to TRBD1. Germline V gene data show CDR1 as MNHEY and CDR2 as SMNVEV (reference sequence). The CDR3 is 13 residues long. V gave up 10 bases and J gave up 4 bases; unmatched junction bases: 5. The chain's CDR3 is CATRDRVNQPQHF. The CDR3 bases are TGTGCCACACGGGACAGGGTGAATCAGCCCCAGCATTTT.

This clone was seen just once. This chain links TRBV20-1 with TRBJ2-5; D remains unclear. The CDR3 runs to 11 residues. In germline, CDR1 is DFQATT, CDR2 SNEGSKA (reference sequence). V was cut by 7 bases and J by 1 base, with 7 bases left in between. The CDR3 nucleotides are TGCAGTGGAGCCTTCCAAGAGACCCAGTACTTC. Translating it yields CSGAFQETQYF.

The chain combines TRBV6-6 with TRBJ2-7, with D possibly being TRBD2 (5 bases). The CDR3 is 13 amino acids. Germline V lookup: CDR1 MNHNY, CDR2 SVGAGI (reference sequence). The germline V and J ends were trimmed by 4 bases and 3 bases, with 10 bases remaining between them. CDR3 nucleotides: TGTGCCAGCAGTTCCGGACTCTTCTACGAGCAGTACTTC. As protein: CASSSGLFYEQYF.

The CDR3 DNA reads as TGTGCCAGTAGTATTTTCACTAGCGGGAGACGCAATGAGCAGTTCTTC. It encodes CASSIFTSGRRNEQFF. The gene calls are TRBV19 and TRBJ2-1; 11 bases are a match to TRBD2. CDR1 is LNHDA, CDR2 SQIVND, per germline (reference sequence). V lost 3 bases and J lost 6; bases outside the gene matches: 7. This CDR3 is built from 16 residues.

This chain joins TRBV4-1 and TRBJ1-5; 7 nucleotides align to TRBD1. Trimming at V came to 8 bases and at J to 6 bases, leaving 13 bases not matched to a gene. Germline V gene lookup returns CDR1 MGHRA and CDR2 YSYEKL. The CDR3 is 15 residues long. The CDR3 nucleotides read TGCGCCAGCTCCCCAGAGGGGGCAGGGGGTCAGCCCCAGCATTTT. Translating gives CASSPEGAGGQPQHF.

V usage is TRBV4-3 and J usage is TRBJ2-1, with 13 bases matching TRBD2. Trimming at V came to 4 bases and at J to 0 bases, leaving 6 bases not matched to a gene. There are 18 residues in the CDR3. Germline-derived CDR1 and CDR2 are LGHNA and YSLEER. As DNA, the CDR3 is TGCGCCAGCAGCCCCGGGACTAGCGGGACCCGCTCCTACAATGAGCAGTTCTTC. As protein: CASSPGTSGTRSYNEQFF.

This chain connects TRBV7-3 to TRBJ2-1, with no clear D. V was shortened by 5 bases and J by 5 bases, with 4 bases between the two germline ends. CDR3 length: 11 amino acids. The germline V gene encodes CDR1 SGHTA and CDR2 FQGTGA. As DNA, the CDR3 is TGTGCCAGCAGCGTTAACAATGAGCAGTTCTTC. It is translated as CASSVNNEQFF.

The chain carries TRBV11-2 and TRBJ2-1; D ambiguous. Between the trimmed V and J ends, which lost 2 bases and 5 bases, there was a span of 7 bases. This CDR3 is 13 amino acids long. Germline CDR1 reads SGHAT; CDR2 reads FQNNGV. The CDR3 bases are TGTGCCAGCAGCTTAACGTCGGACAATGAGCAGTTCTTC. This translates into CASSLTSDNEQFF.

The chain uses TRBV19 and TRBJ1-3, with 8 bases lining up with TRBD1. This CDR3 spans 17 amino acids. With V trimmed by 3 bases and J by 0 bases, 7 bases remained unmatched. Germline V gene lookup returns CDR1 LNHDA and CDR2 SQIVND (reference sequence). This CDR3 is CASSIWTGTFSGNTIYF. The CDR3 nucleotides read TGTGCCAGTAGTATTTGGACAGGGACGTTCTCTGGAAACACCATATATTTT.